A single sample gave rise to the 26 T cell receptor beta chains below, sequenced in a study of CD8 T cells in Susac syndrome. An amount of RNA that ranged from roughly 0.5 to 1 ug was reverse transcribed with random hexamers. TCRdb ran MiXCR on the immunoSEQ multiplex PCR reads and lists one entry per CDR3 protein. Of hundreds of thousands of distinct CDR3 sequences in the sample, more than 70% are singletons; the top ten hold more than 0.09%. The source material was CD8+ T cells from PBMCs. The source is a human donor with multiple sclerosis.

This chain joins TRBV10-3 and TRBJ2-1, with 7 bases fitting TRBD2. CDR3 length equals 17 residues. CDR1 is ENHRY and CDR2 is SYGVKD in the germline V gene. V lost 4 bases, J lost 4 bases, and 13 bases stayed unmatched. For the CDR3, the DNA is TGTGCCATCAGTGTATATACCGGGAGCGGGGATTACAATGAGCAGTTCTTC. Translating it yields CAISVYTGSGDYNEQFF.

This CDR3 is CASSFFRAGYGYTF. CDR3 nucleotide sequence: TGTGCCAGCAGTTTTTTCAGGGCTGGATATGGCTACACCTTC. V and J are TRBV27 and TRBJ1-2; TRBD1 might be the D (5 bases). The CDR3 loop spans 14 amino acids. Per the germline V gene, CDR1 is MNHEY and CDR2 is SMNVEV (reference sequence). Trimming pared 3 bases from V and 5 bases from J, leaving 13 bases between.

The gene calls are TRBV6-5 and TRBJ2-7, with unresolved D. CDR3 length: 14 residues. In germline, CDR1 is MNHEY, CDR2 SVGAGI. V was clipped by 2 bases and J by 3 bases, with 11 bases between them. The DNA for the CDR3 is TGTGCCAGCAGTTACAACAGTGCCGGCTACGAGCAGTACTTC. Amino acids: CASSYNSAGYEQYF.

The chain couples TRBV4-1 to TRBJ1-5; weak D call: TRBD1 (5 bases). V was shortened by 1 base and J by 9 bases, with 16 bases between the two germline ends. CDR1 and CDR2 (germline): MGHRA, YSYEKL. This CDR3 contains 15 residues. CDR3 amino acids: CASSQVGQGSWPQHF. The CDR3 coding sequence is TGCGCCAGCAGCCAAGTCGGGCAGGGAAGTTGGCCCCAGCATTTT.

The chain joins TRBV6-6 to TRBJ2-7, with D perhaps TRBD1 (6 bases). Per the germline V gene, CDR1 is MNHNY and CDR2 is SVGAGI (reference sequence). V was pared by 5 bases and J by 4 bases, with 18 bases between. This CDR3 is built from 15 residues. CDR3 nucleotides: TGTGCCAGCAGTGAGCTATGGGACACCGATTACGAGCAGTACTTC. Translated, it gives CASSELWDTDYEQYF.

This chain uses TRBV4-1 with TRBJ2-5; no definite D call. The length of the CDR3 is 14 residues. CDR1 is MGHRA, CDR2 YSYEKL, per germline. Trimming took 4 bases from V and 1 from J, leaving 10 bases between them. CDR3 sequence reads: CASSLETAQETQYF. For the CDR3, the DNA is TGCGCCAGCAGCCTCGAGACGGCCCAAGAGACCCAGTACTTC.

The CDR3 DNA follows: TGTGCCACCAGTGATTCCGACGGGACTGAAGCTTTCTTT. This encodes CATSDSDGTEAFF. This sequence joins TRBV24-1 and TRBJ1-1; D gene uncertain. The V gene's germline CDR1 is KGHDR and CDR2 SFDVKD. The CDR3 consists of 13 residues. Trimming pared 2 bases from V and 5 bases from J, leaving 8 bases between.

The V and J genes are TRBV4-1 and TRBJ1-5, with D tentatively TRBD1 (5 bases). CDR1 MGHRA and CDR2 YSYEKL come from the germline V gene. V lost 3 bases and J 0 bases, leaving 9 bases between the germline ends. CDR3 length: 15 residues. This CDR3 is CASSQGLNSNQPQHF. CDR3 nucleotides: TGCGCCAGCAGCCAGGGACTTAATAGCAATCAGCCCCAGCATTTT.

The rearrangement uses TRBV28 and TRBJ1-2, with a possible D match to TRBD1 (6 bases). The CDR3 has 18 amino acids. V was trimmed by 6 bases and J by 1 base, leaving 24 bases between them. CDR1 is MDHEN, CDR2 SYDVKM, per germline. The CDR3 here is CASRHTGMLGPDNYGYTF. In nucleotides, the CDR3 is TGTGCCAGCAGACATACAGGGATGCTTGGCCCAGATAACTATGGCTACACCTTC.

The V and J genes are TRBV7-8 and TRBJ2-1; TRBD2 aligns across 9 bases. Trimming at V came to 2 bases and at J to 7 bases, leaving 15 bases not matched to a gene. The V gene's germline CDR1 is SGHVS and CDR2 FQNEAQ. This CDR3 has 18 amino acids. The CDR3 region has the DNA TGTGCCAGCAGCTTAAATTCGGTAGCGGGGGAACCTAAAAATGAGCAGTTCTTC. Amino acid sequence: CASSLNSVAGEPKNEQFF.

The chain uses TRBV9 and TRBJ2-5; D unclear. CDR1 SGDLS and CDR2 YYNGEE come from the germline V gene. V lost 3 bases and J lost 0, with 6 bases in between. The CDR3 spans 13 residues. CDR3: CASSEENQETQYF. The DNA for the CDR3 is TGTGCCAGCAGCGAGGAGAACCAAGAGACCCAGTACTTC.

DNA for the CDR3: TGTGCCAGCAGCCCCCGTAGTAGCGGGGGGTATGAGACCCAGTACTTC. Residues: CASSPRSSGGYETQYF. V is TRBV9 and J is TRBJ2-5; TRBD2 agrees at 10 bases. The CDR3 is 16 amino acids. V shed 4 bases, J shed 5 bases, and the junction held 11 bases outside the gene matches. The germline CDR1 and CDR2 sequences are SGDLS and YYNGEE.

This rearrangement joins TRBV13 to TRBJ2-5, with 7 bases that match TRBD1. The CDR3 is made up of 17 amino acids. Germline values: CDR1 PRHDT, CDR2 FYEKMQ (reference sequence). The trim removed 0 bases at V and 2 bases at J, leaving 9 bases unmatched. CDR3 amino acids: CASSLGAAGQAQETQYF. CDR3 DNA sequence: TGTGCCAGCAGCTTAGGGGCCGCTGGACAGGCGCAAGAGACCCAGTACTTC.

The rearrangement joins TRBV6-1 to TRBJ2-1; D unclear. CDR1 is MNHNS and CDR2 is SASEGT in the germline V gene. V was shortened by 1 base and J by 2 bases, with 15 bases between the two germline ends. CDR3 length equals 17 residues. The DNA for the CDR3 is TGTGCCAGCAGTGAAGTAGGCGTCAGGAGCACCTACAATGAGCAGTTCTTC. It yields the protein CASSEVGVRSTYNEQFF.

This chain joins TRBV19 and TRBJ1-2; no definite D call. V shed 10 bases and J shed 8 bases, with 11 bases lying between them. The CDR3 has 10 residues. Germline values: CDR1 LNHDA, CDR2 SQIVND (reference sequence). In DNA form, the CDR3 reads TGTGCCACCGCCCTGGGCGGCTACACCTTC. It specifies CATALGGYTF.

This clonotype was detected once. The chain joins TRBV29-1 to TRBJ2-1; tentatively, D is TRBD1 or TRBD2 (5 bases each). The germline V gene encodes CDR1 SQVTM and CDR2 ANQGSEA. Trimming took 8 bases from V and 5 from J, leaving 31 bases between them. CDR3 length: 18 amino acids. In nucleotides, the CDR3 is TGCAGCCCCCCTGGCGGGCACGACGGAACAGGACCGAACAATGAGCAGTTCTTC. Translated: CSPPGGHDGTGPNNEQFF.

The CDR3 sequence is CASGQGANEQYF. CDR3 DNA: TGTGCCAGCGGCCAGGGGGCGAACGAGCAGTACTTC. The V call is TRBV27, the J call TRBJ2-7, with TRBD1 matching over 8 bases. With 8 bases clipped from V and 5 bases from J, the junction kept 5 bases outside the gene matches. This CDR3 is 12 amino acids long. In germline, CDR1 is MNHEY, CDR2 SMNVEV (reference sequence).

This chain links TRBV6-1 with TRBJ2-1; tentative D call: TRBD2 (6 bases). Trimming removed 5 bases at V and 7 bases at J, with 12 bases between. The V gene's germline CDR1 is MNHNS and CDR2 SASEGT. The CDR3 extends over 13 amino acids. CDR3 in amino acids: CASSLGGTNEQFF. For the CDR3, the DNA is TGTGCCAGCAGTTTGGGGGGAACTAATGAGCAGTTCTTC.

The count of this clonotype is one. The rearrangement joins TRBV6-5 to TRBJ1-1; D remains ambiguous. The germline V gene has CDR1 MNHEY and CDR2 SVGAGI. V lost 7 bases to trimming and J lost 7 bases, with 16 bases between them. The CDR3 loop spans 13 amino acids. The CDR3 reads CASTPKGGFEAFF. The CDR3 DNA is TGTGCCAGCACCCCAAAAGGCGGATTTGAAGCTTTCTTT.

The sample holds a few counts of this clonotype. This chain connects TRBV7-6 to TRBJ1-1, with no clear D. Deletions cut 1 base from V and 1 base from J, with 16 bases between. The CDR3 covers 17 residues. The germline V gene has CDR1 SGHVS and CDR2 FNYEAQ. CDR3 sequence reads: CASSLGPRPNPNTEAFF. CDR3 DNA sequence: TGTGCCAGCAGCTTAGGCCCTCGACCCAATCCGAACACTGAAGCTTTCTTT.

The CDR3, as DNA: TGTGCCAGCAGCAATCCCGGGACAGGGTGGGTCCCTAACACCGGGGAGCTGTTTTTT. Amino acid sequence: CASSNPGTGWVPNTGELFF. V is TRBV7-9 and J is TRBJ2-2; 9 bases are shared with TRBD1. The CDR3 sequence is 19 residues long. The germline CDR1 and CDR2 sequences are SEHNR and FQNEAQ (reference sequence). The trim removed 5 bases at V and 2 bases at J, leaving 15 bases unmatched.

The chain recombines TRBV27 with TRBJ1-5; D is undetermined. This CDR3 spans 14 amino acids. The germline V gene has CDR1 MNHEY and CDR2 SMNVEV (reference sequence). Trimming stripped 8 bases from V and 1 base from J, with 12 bases between. CDR3 region: CASGPPWSNQPQHF. CDR3 DNA sequence: TGTGCCAGCGGGCCCCCCTGGAGCAATCAGCCCCAGCATTTT.

This chain connects TRBV6-5 to TRBJ2-5; possible D gene TRBD1, 6 bases. CDR3 length equals 13 residues. Germline-derived CDR1 and CDR2 are MNHEY and SVGAGI. V gave up 2 bases and J gave up 4 bases, with 8 bases separating them. The CDR3 here is CASSYRDIETQYF. The CDR3 coding sequence is TGTGCCAGCAGTTACCGGGACATAGAGACCCAGTACTTC.

The V and J genes are TRBV7-2 and TRBJ2-7; possibly TRBD2 for D (7 bases). V was trimmed by 4 bases and J by 0 bases, leaving 16 bases between them. This CDR3 spans 16 amino acids. Germline CDR1 is SGHTA and CDR2 is FQGNSA. For the CDR3, the DNA is TGTGCCAGCAGCTCGTCGGGGGGCCTCAGCTCCTACGAGCAGTACTTC. Protein sequence: CASSSSGGLSSYEQYF.

This chain uses TRBV5-6 with TRBJ2-3; tentative D call: TRBD1 (6 bases). The CDR3 is 18 amino acids. Trimming removed 5 bases at V and 0 bases at J, with 22 bases between. Germline CDR1 SGHDT, CDR2 YYEEEE. The CDR3 reads CASSYTSGAGDSTDTQYF. The CDR3 nucleotides read TGTGCCAGCAGTTACACCTCCGGGGCAGGGGACAGCACAGATACGCAGTATTTT.

This chain uses TRBV20-1 with TRBJ1-5; D possibly corresponds to TRBD1 (5 bases). V was clipped by 0 bases and J by 5 bases, with 14 bases between them. CDR1 and CDR2 from the germline V gene are DFQATT and SNEGSKA (reference sequence). CDR3 size: 15 residues. The DNA of the CDR3 is TGCAGTGCTAGAGAAACACCGGACACGGATCAGCCCCAGCATTTT. It encodes CSARETPDTDQPQHF.